These 13 T cell receptor beta chains were all obtained from the same sample, sequenced in a study of identical twins (dated by TCRdb to about 2016). The library was made by 5' RACE. For sequencing, an Illumina HiSeq 2000 was employed. TCRdb redid the processing of the public reads, applying fastp at Q25 and MiXCR, and retained in-frame beta chains. Duplicate CDR3 protein sequences are folded into a single record with the most common DNA and genes. Present in this sample are about 100,000 distinct CDR3 sequences, about 6% of which were seen just once. The ten biggest clones cover approximately 12% of the sample. Material for sequencing was memory T cells sorted from blood. The sample's cell subset or site label is to be understood as: CD45RO+ enriched T cells. The receptors were gathered from a woman in her forties or fifties in good health.

This clonotype was found many times. This CDR3 is CASSLSGGLGSSTDTQYF. The CDR3 coding sequence is TGTGCCAGCAGTTTATCCGGGGGACTCGGATCTAGCACAGATACGCAGTATTTT. The chain is built from TRBV12-3 or TRBV12-4 and TRBJ2-3, with D perhaps TRBD2 (6 bases). This CDR3 contains 18 residues. V lost 2 bases, J lost 0 bases, and 18 bases lay in between.

This clonotype was seen only a few times. The chain recombines TRBV23-1 with TRBJ2-5; the D gene is possibly TRBD2 (7 bases). TRBV23-1 is placed among ORFs of uncertain function. With 0 bases removed from V and 0 bases from J, the gap between germline ends came to 23 bases. This CDR3 has 20 amino acids. The CDR3 is CASSQSGGCDRTLYQETQYF. The DNA of the CDR3 is TGCGCCAGCAGTCAATCGGGGGGGTGCGACAGGACCTTGTACCAAGAGACCCAGTACTTC.

This clonotype appeared a few times. This sequence joins TRBV12-3 or TRBV12-4 and TRBJ1-6; D not resolved. The CDR3 contains 14 residues. V lost 3 bases, J lost 0 bases, and 3 bases lay in between. The CDR3 bases are TGTGCCAGCAGTTTCGGCTCCTATAATTCACCCCTCCACTTT. It is translated as CASSFGSYNSPLHF.

This clonotype has at least ten counts. The chain has TRBV5-1 and TRBJ1-1; no reliable D call. V shed 4 bases and J shed 0 bases, with 7 bases lying between them. Germline CDR1 SGHRS, CDR2 YFSETQ. The CDR3 extends over 13 amino acids. CDR3 in amino acids: CASSIEMNTEAFF. DNA of the CDR3: TGCGCCAGCAGCATAGAGATGAACACTGAAGCTTTCTTT. Filled out from reference TRBV5-1 and TRBJ1-1, the complete variable domain reads KAGVTQTPRYLIKTRGQQVTLSCSPISGHRSVSWYQQTPGQGLQFLFEYFSETQRNKGNFPGRFSGRQFSNSRSEMNVSTLELGDSALYLCASSIEMNTEAFFGQGTRLTVV.

This clonotype was seen many times. The rearrangement uses TRBV5-1 and TRBJ2-3; 10 bases agree with TRBD2. The CDR3 contains 16 residues. Trimming removed 1 base from V and 2 bases from J; junction bases left unmatched: 4. CDR1 is SGHRS, CDR2 YFSETQ, per germline. Written as DNA, the CDR3 is TGCGCCAGCAGCTTGAGGCTAGCGGGAGCCACAGATACGCAGTATTTT. It is translated as CASSLRLAGATDTQYF.

The rearrangement uses TRBV30 and TRBJ2-7; a possible D gene is TRBD1 (6 bases). Germline assignment: CDR1 GTSNPN and CDR2 SVGIG (reference sequence). This CDR3 comprises 12 residues. Between the trimmed V and J ends, which lost 8 bases and 3 bases, there was a span of 14 bases. In DNA, the CDR3 is TGTGCCGGAATACTACAGGGCTACGAGCAGTACTTC. Amino acids: CAGILQGYEQYF.

This clonotype was detected many times. CDR3 region: CASSLAGHTTDTQYF. The CDR3 DNA is TGCGCCAGCAGCTTGGCGGGACACACCACAGATACGCAGTATTTT. The gene calls are TRBV5-1 and TRBJ2-3; perhaps TRBD1 as D (6 bases). Germline loops: CDR1 SGHRS, CDR2 YFSETQ. Trimming pared 0 bases from V and 2 bases from J, leaving 10 bases between. The CDR3 covers 15 residues.

This clonotype was counted at least ten times. The gene calls are TRBV5-1 and TRBJ2-2, with 7 bases matching TRBD1. J lost 5 bases, V lost 6 bases, and 10 bases had no gene match. The length of the CDR3 is 15 residues. In germline, CDR1 is SGHRS, CDR2 YFSETQ. CDR3 residues: CASTAGDRETGELFF. DNA for the CDR3: TGCGCCAGCACCGCCGGAGACAGGGAAACCGGGGAGCTGTTTTTT.

This clonotype was detected many times. The chain recombines TRBV2 with TRBJ2-5; 7 positions agree with TRBD1. V shed 6 bases, J shed 3 bases, and the junction held 4 bases outside the gene matches. Germline CDR1 is SNHLY and CDR2 is FYNNEI. CDR3 size: 13 residues. The CDR3 here is CASRRDSEETQYF. The CDR3 nucleotides read TGTGCCAGCAGGAGGGACAGCGAAGAGACCCAGTACTTC.

J is TRBJ2-1 and V is TRBV5-4; the match to TRBD2 covers 7 bases. The germline V gene has CDR1 SGHNT and CDR2 YYREEE (reference sequence). The CDR3 runs to 15 residues. The junction had 9 bases not matched to a gene; V was cut back by 1 base and J by 8 bases. The CDR3 nucleotides are TGTGCCAGCAGCTTGAAAAGCGGGACCAGCGATGAGCAGTTCTTC. Residues: CASSLKSGTSDEQFF.

The chain has TRBV6-1 and TRBJ2-7, with D possibly matching TRBD1 (5 bases). Looked up from germline, CDR1 is MNHNS and CDR2 is SASEGT. The CDR3 covers 14 residues. V was clipped by 7 bases and J by 5 bases, with 18 bases between them. The CDR3: CASMSRVRPNEQYF. In nucleotides, the CDR3 is TGTGCCAGCATGAGCAGGGTACGACCCAACGAGCAGTACTTC.

J is TRBJ2-3 and V is TRBV28, with unresolved D. CDR3 size: 15 residues. Trimming left V 5 bases short and J 1 base short, with 13 bases between. CDR1 is MDHEN, CDR2 SYDVKM, per germline. CDR3 residues: CASSGYLLGTDTQYF. The CDR3 bases are TGTGCCAGCAGTGGGTATCTCCTGGGCACAGATACGCAGTATTTT.

This clonotype has a count of ten or more. V is TRBV24-1 and J is TRBJ2-3, with TRBD2 matching over 7 bases. This CDR3 region has 17 residues. CDR1 and CDR2 from the germline V gene are KGHDR and SFDVKD. The junction had 13 bases not matched to a gene; V was cut back by 4 bases and J by 4 bases. CDR3 loop: CATSDPGTNFPPDTQYF. The CDR3 nucleotides read TGTGCCACCAGTGACCCCGGGACTAATTTCCCCCCAGATACGCAGTATTTT.